The text below deals with one T cell receptor (beta chain). What it binds is unknown. This CDR3 is also generated by other DNA sequences in the sample. This record belongs to a study of shared clonotypes between healthy human individuals. Overall study: Per-donor plates numbered three CD4 naive, three CD4 memory, two CD8 naive and one CD8 memory. Findings of the study overall: Clonotype sharing across several donors was observed for around 4.8% of naive CD4 clonotypes. Naive subsets generally had larger estimated richness than memory subsets.

The data were produced by immunoSEQ multiplex PCR, yet TCRdb's version contains in-frame clones alone and is incomplete. The sample yields a few million clones, 93% seen once. Donors were healthy HIV-negative adults without recent acute infections or vaccinations. The ends were cut back, 4 bases at V and 1 base at J, with 7 bases in the middle. Looked up from germline, CDR1 is MDHEN and CDR2 is SYDVKM. This CDR3 contains 13 residues. The receptor was isolated from a young man in good health. Some clones in this sample may be carry-over from other donors' samples. The material sequenced was naive CD4+ T cells from PBMCs. The subset is: CD45RA+ positively selected. The V call is TRBV28, the J call TRBJ1-1, with a possible D match to TRBD1 (5 bases). The chain's CDR3 is CASSWGGNTEAFF. The CDR3 nucleotides read TGTGCCAGCAGTTGGGGGGGGAACACTGAAGCTTTCTTT.